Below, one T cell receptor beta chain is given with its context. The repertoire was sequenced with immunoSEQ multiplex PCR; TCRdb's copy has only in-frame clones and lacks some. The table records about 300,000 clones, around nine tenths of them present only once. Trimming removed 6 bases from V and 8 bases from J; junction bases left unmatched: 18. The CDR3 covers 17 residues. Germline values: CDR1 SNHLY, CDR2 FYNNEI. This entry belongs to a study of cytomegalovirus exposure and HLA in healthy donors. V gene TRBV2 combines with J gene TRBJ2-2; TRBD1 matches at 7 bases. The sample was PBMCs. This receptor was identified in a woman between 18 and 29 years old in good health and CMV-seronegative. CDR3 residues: CASSLDRAQSVRGELFF. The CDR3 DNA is TGTGCCAGCAGCCTCGACAGGGCCCAGAGCGTGAGAGGGGAGCTGTTTTTT.